This T cell receptor beta chain appears in the sequencing data of a study of cytomegalovirus exposure and HLA in healthy donors (dated by TCRdb to 2016 to 2017). About the full investigation: An earlier analysis of around 600 of the donors reported about 250 Gb of sequence data and 120 million or so unique TCR beta sequences from around 200 million T cells. Of the 398 genotyped donors, 65% to 90% were placed in the genetic ancestry cluster associated with self-reported Caucasian donors. HLA typing covered class I and class II loci at four-digit resolution. Using immunosequencing, the study profiled T cell repertoires from about 650 subjects and related those repertoires to cytomegalovirus serostatus. In addition to the first cohort of approximately 650 subjects, a separate validation cohort of around 110 different subjects was used. Typing coverage differed by locus: A, B, C, DRB1 and DQB1 were typed in about 620-630 donors, DQA1 in 522, DPA1 in 600 to 610, and DPB1 in 400 to 480. The study was designed to test whether signatures of past pathogen exposure could be identified by cataloging public T cell receptors. The study combined high-throughput TCR immunosequencing, statistical association of individual TCRs with disease status, and machine learning to predict cytomegalovirus infection status. An earlier analysis of 587 of the donors used high-throughput TCR beta sequencing to judge whether each TCR beta V gene segment behaved as functional or pseudogenic. Rather than drawing on any new phenotypic data, the later analysis identified candidate immune exposures from TCR beta sequences and the way those sequences occurred across donors. Alongside the repertoire data, information on donor age, sex, ethnicity and CMV serostatus was compiled. Four or five DR-DQ haplotypes were handled as single units for association and clustering because linkage in the cohort was strong. A later genetic analysis used genome-wide SNP genotypes for 398 of the 666 donors, treating that subset as a discovery cohort. In a later analysis, previously published TCR beta repertoires from 670 or so donors were re-analyzed and high-resolution HLA genotyping was added so that TCR occurrence patterns could be studied. An early release that covered several hundred HLA-typed donors contained around 330 gigabases of sequencing data and tens of millions of unique TCR sequences. Among a few hundred genotyped donors of the cohort, an average of around 240,000 unique TCR beta nucleotide sequences were sequenced per donor, around a sixth of them non-productive. All discovery cohort repertoires had been generated using a single sequencing platform.

From cysteine to phenylalanine, the CDR3 is 17 amino acids long. CDR3 DNA is the only sequence kept; it has 51 bases, read in frame from the first base. Trimmed from V: 3 bases; trimmed from J: 2 bases; junction bases lacking a gene match: 4. The germline V gene supplies CDR1 SGHDN and CDR2 FVKESK. Receptor amplification or capture employed the immunoSEQ multiplex PCR assay. A mixture of 60 forward primers for TCR Vbeta segments and 13 reverse primers for TCR Jbeta segments was used in the multiplex PCR. Amplification of the CDR3 region of rearranged TCR beta genes was performed with a multiplex PCR assay on genomic DNA. The Illumina HiSeq System was used to sequence the amplified TCR beta libraries as 87-base-pair reads. The authors processed their data as follows. Across the roughly 700 repertoires, a later analysis counted roughly 77 million unique TCR beta chains, 9.5 million to 13 million of which were shared by at least two donors. Raw reads were error-corrected and collapsed into unique sequences by a nearest-neighbor algorithm in which closely related sequences were merged to remove PCR and sequencing errors. Alignment of CDR3 sequences to IMGT reference sequences was used to assign V, D and J gene segments. For a sequence to be retained, a match of at least six nucleotides was required to both a V gene segment and a J gene segment. A rearrangement counted as productive if the CDR3 had no stop codons and remained in frame with V and J, and every other rearrangement counted as non-productive. Following IMGT convention, CDR3 was defined as the stretch from the second conserved V-encoded cysteine up to the conserved J-encoded phenylalanine. In an earlier analysis of 587 of the donors, sequences lacking an unambiguous match to a single V gene segment were excluded. An earlier analysis of just under 600 of the donors called V segments functional above 56.7% productive rearrangements and segregating when the between-donor standard deviation exceeded 5%. To diagnose cytomegalovirus status from the catalog of TCR beta chain sequences, a statistical classification framework was built. V and J gene assignment, in a later analysis, came from comparing TCR nucleotide sequences with IMGT/GENE-DB human TR gene sequences. Using the TCRdist pipeline, a later analysis assigned CDR3 sequences along with most-parsimonious VDJ recombination scenarios. In a later analysis, every TCR beta chain was defined by the combination of its CDR3 amino acid sequence and its V-gene family, and reads without a unique V-gene family were dropped. In a later analysis, 450 to 600 highly shared, low-generation-probability nucleotide sequences were removed to address suspected cross-contamination and a sequencing artifact. For each public chain, a later analysis derived a clonal expansion index from normalized ranks of inferred template counts within each repertoire. In a later analysis, generation probabilities were computed using a VDJ recombination model fitted to out-of-frame rearrangements, and the results were checked against IGoR. A later analysis scored TCR-TCR, TCR-HLA and TCR-CMV co-occurrence with hypergeometric tests, applying a repertoire-size bias correction to TCR pairs. False discovery rates were estimated in a later analysis by permuting HLA or CMV assignments 20 times. In a later analysis, co-occurring TCRs were grouped using DBSCAN, with TCRdist sequence similarity added in when clustering inside HLA-allele-positive subsets. For co-occurrence clustering, repertoires with fewer than 30,000 or more than 120,000 public chains were excluded, along with a handful of repertoires with anomalous nucleotide sharing. Imported from immuneACCESS, the table was reduced by TCRdb to in-frame sequences with V and J called. These copies leave out some clones; in studies compared against another copy, an unresolved V gene accounts for under half, and the cause of the remainder is not known. That table gives V, J and clone size, and the DNA gave D and trimming. The sample includes roughly 100,000 clones, with 78% observed a single time. About 0.69% of the sample rests with the top ten.

As concerns this clone: Its antigen is still unknown. No base qualities exist here, and no much larger clone lies one base off it.

General study outcomes and caveats: A cluster of highly shared sequence variants was judged likely to be a technical artifact of the sequencing pipeline. A total of 150 to 200 TCR beta chains were listed by the study as associated with cytomegalovirus. The presence/absence analyses assumed that sequencing depth was roughly uniform across donors, and that assumption may not be true. In a later analysis, most CMV-associated TCR beta chains were found to appear HLA-restricted, with HLA associations seemingly driven largely by CMV exposure. Correlated functional status among segregating V segments might be attributable to linkage disequilibrium, but an unknown experimental factor could not be ruled out. In a later analysis, the rate of TCR association differed among HLA loci, with DRB1 alleles having the most associated TCRs and HLA-C alleles having the fewest. An association between a missense DCLRE1C variant and V-gene and J-gene trimming of TCR beta chains was found in a later genetic analysis and replicated in an independent cohort. In a later analysis, 16,951 TCR beta sequences were associated with specific HLA alleles at a false discovery rate of 0.05. In a later analysis, several top co-occurrence clusters were reported to appear linked to parvovirus B19, influenza, CMV and Epstein-Barr virus. Some IMGT-functional V segments, including TRBV6-2 and TRBV6-3, could not be distinguished by the 87-base-pair reads and were therefore excluded. HLA typing was unavailable for some donors at each locus, so association tests used only the typed subset. Only TCR beta chains were sequenced in this cohort, and the absence of alpha or paired-chain data limited detectable features. In vitro tests confirmed that a few of the cytomegalovirus-associated TCR beta chains recognize cytomegalovirus antigens. A further reported finding was that TCR beta sequences accurately predicted the HLA-A and HLA-B alleles for most subjects in the first cohort. The earlier analysis of nearly 600 of the donors excluded over 15 rarely observed V segments, including chromosome 9 orphons, because counts were too low. Most TCR sequences were seen in very few donors, while some public TCRs were found in many individuals. The classifier was reported to diagnose cytomegalovirus status with high specificity and sensitivity in both the original and validation cohorts. Compared with the roughly 710-donor mean, donors in an Asian-associated ancestry cluster had fewer N-insertions in productive TCRs, according to a later genetic analysis. Broadly in line with IMGT annotations, most TCR beta V segments showed up in productive rearrangements about 90% or about 30% of the time in an earlier analysis of about 500 of the donors. For the cohort, immune exposure information was limited to CMV serostatus. When HLA alleles, especially DR and DQ, strongly co-occurred, attributing TCR associations to individual alleles was difficult. It was suggested by the authors that the approach could potentially be generalized to other disease states and immunological phenotypes. A later analysis found that HLA-associated TCR beta chains were more clonally expanded and had lower generation probabilities than equally common non-associated chains.

The cohort consisted of 650 to 850 healthy bone marrow donors. All cohort members were sampled while nominally healthy, although unrecorded immune exposures were likely present. The donor was CMV seronegative and was included in the group of several hundred seronegative cohort members. Every donor gave a peripheral blood sample, and the peripheral blood mononuclear cells from that sample were used for TCR beta sequencing. Genomic DNA extraction from the blood cell samples was performed with the Qiagen DNeasy Blood Extraction Kit. The rearrangement combines TRBV14 with TRBJ2-7, and 16 bases in between align with TRBD2. Sequenced: PBMCs. The source of this sequence is a woman between 55 and 75 years old in good health and CMV-seronegative. The DNA sequence is given as TGTGCCAGCAGCCAGGCTGGGACTAGCGGGAGGGCCTACGAGCAGTACTTC. Protein translation: CASSQAGTSGRAYEQYF.